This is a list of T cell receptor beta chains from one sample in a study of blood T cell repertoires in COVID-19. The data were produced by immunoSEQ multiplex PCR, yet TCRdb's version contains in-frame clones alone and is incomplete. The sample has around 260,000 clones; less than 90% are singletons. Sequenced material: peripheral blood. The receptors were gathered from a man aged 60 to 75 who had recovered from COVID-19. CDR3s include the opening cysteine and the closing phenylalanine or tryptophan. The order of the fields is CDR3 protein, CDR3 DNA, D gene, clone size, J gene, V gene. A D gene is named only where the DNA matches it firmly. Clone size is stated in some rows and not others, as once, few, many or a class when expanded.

CDR3 protein: CASSYSTSGSTDTQYF
CDR3 DNA: TGTGCCAGCAGTTACTCGACTAGCGGCTCCACAGATACGCAGTATTTT
D gene: TRBD2
clone size: .
J gene: TRBJ2-3
V gene: TRBV6-5

CDR3 protein: CASSLAAGAAYNEQFF
CDR3 DNA: TGTGCCAGCAGCTTAGCTGCGGGGGCGGCCTACAATGAGCAGTTCTTC
D gene: .
clone size: .
J gene: TRBJ2-1
V gene: TRBV7-2

CDR3 protein: CASSMVAEYGYTF
CDR3 DNA: TGTGCCAGTAGTATGGTGGCAGAATATGGCTACACCTTC
D gene: .
clone size: .
J gene: TRBJ1-2
V gene: TRBV19

CDR3 protein: CASSLKSGREAFF
CDR3 DNA: TGTGCCAGCAGTTTGAAGTCTGGCCGTGAAGCTTTCTTT
D gene: .
clone size: .
J gene: TRBJ1-1
V gene: TRBV28

CDR3 protein: CSASNWATHTDTQYF
CDR3 DNA: TGCAGTGCTAGTAACTGGGCCACACACACAGATACGCAGTATTTT
D gene: .
clone size: .
J gene: TRBJ2-3
V gene: TRBV20-1

CDR3 protein: CASSLSLDRVYGYTF
CDR3 DNA: TGTGCTAGCAGCTTATCTCTTGACAGGGTCTATGGCTACACCTTC
D gene: TRBD1
clone size: .
J gene: TRBJ1-2
V gene: TRBV7-7

CDR3 protein: CASSLGQVNEKLFF
CDR3 DNA: TGTGCCAGCAGTCTGGGACAGGTTAATGAAAAACTGTTTTTT
D gene: TRBD1
clone size: few
J gene: TRBJ1-4
V gene: TRBV6-6

CDR3 protein: CASSPTPTEGKQFF
CDR3 DNA: TGTGCCAGCAGCCCCACCCCGACAGAAGGGAAGCAGTTCTTC
D gene: .
clone size: .
J gene: TRBJ2-1
V gene: TRBV9

CDR3 protein: CASSLAWNRMNTEAFF
CDR3 DNA: TGTGCCAGCAGCTTAGCTTGGAACAGAATGAACACTGAAGCTTTCTTT
D gene: .
clone size: once
J gene: TRBJ1-1
V gene: TRBV7-2

CDR3 protein: CATSDGQIQETQYF
CDR3 DNA: TGTGCCACCAGTGATGGACAAATCCAAGAGACCCAGTACTTC
D gene: .
clone size: .
J gene: TRBJ2-5
V gene: TRBV24-1

CDR3 protein: CASSAHTGAQGDTQYF
CDR3 DNA: TGTGCCAGCAGCGCCCATACAGGGGCGCAGGGAGATACGCAGTATTTT
D gene: TRBD1
clone size: .
J gene: TRBJ2-3
V gene: TRBV7-7

CDR3 protein: CASSRQLPYGYTF
CDR3 DNA: TGTGCCAGTAGCCGACAGCTGCCTTATGGCTACACCTTC
D gene: .
clone size: .
J gene: TRBJ1-2
V gene: TRBV19

CDR3 protein: CASSISRDSYEQYF
CDR3 DNA: TGTGCCAGCAGCATCAGCCGGGACAGCTACGAGCAGTACTTC
D gene: TRBD1
clone size: .
J gene: TRBJ2-7
V gene: TRBV7-8

CDR3 protein: CASSQGGTNGNTIYF
CDR3 DNA: TGCGCCAGCAGCCAAGGGGGGACAAACGGAAACACCATATATTTT
D gene: .
clone size: .
J gene: TRBJ1-3
V gene: TRBV4-1

CDR3 protein: CASTATQGDLYGYTF
CDR3 DNA: TGTGCCAGCACTGCAACACAGGGGGATCTCTATGGCTACACCTTC
D gene: TRBD1
clone size: .
J gene: TRBJ1-2
V gene: TRBV5-4

CDR3 protein: CASSTTGTYSNQPQHF
CDR3 DNA: TGTGCCAGTAGTACCACAGGGACCTATAGCAATCAGCCCCAGCATTTT
D gene: .
clone size: .
J gene: TRBJ1-5
V gene: TRBV19

CDR3 protein: CASSQGPGLAGDNEQFF
CDR3 DNA: TGTGCCAGCAGCCAAGGCCCAGGACTAGCGGGGGACAATGAGCAGTTCTTC
D gene: TRBD2
clone size: .
J gene: TRBJ2-1
V gene: TRBV3-1/TRBV3-2

CDR3 protein: CASSPGGGYEQYF
CDR3 DNA: TGTGCCAGCTCACCAGGGGGGGGCTACGAGCAGTACTTC
D gene: TRBD2
clone size: .
J gene: TRBJ2-7
V gene: TRBV18

CDR3 protein: CASSSTGLMNTEAFF
CDR3 DNA: TGTGCCAGTAGTTCGACAGGGTTAATGAACACTGAAGCTTTCTTT
D gene: TRBD1
clone size: .
J gene: TRBJ1-1
V gene: TRBV19